These 20 T cell receptor beta chains were all obtained from the same sample, sequenced in a study of identifying expanded T cells in peripheral blood. Clones were read by immunoSEQ multiplex PCR, and TCRdb kept only the in-frame ones, dropping some. The sample holds approximately 85,000 clones, 70% to 90% seen once. The material sequenced was blood. The receptors derive from a person between 18 and 75 years old in good health.

The V and J genes are TRBV10-3 and TRBJ2-7; D may be TRBD2 (7 bases). With 7 bases removed from V and 5 bases from J, the gap between germline ends came to 21 bases. This CDR3 has 15 amino acids. Germline loops: CDR1 ENHRY, CDR2 SYGVKD. This CDR3 reads CAIKSKGGSSDEQYF. The CDR3 nucleotides are TGTGCCATCAAGTCGAAGGGGGGGTCTTCGGACGAGCAGTACTTC.

The chain joins TRBV28 to TRBJ2-5; no clear D. V lost 2 bases to trimming and J lost 5 bases, with 9 bases between them. The length of the CDR3 is 13 residues. Germline CDR1 reads MDHEN; CDR2 reads SYDVKM. CDR3 sequence: CASSLKGVETQYF. DNA of the CDR3: TGTGCCAGCAGTTTAAAGGGCGTCGAGACCCAGTACTTC.

J is TRBJ2-7 and V is TRBV10-3, with a tentative D call TRBD2 (6 bases). The CDR3 sequence is 14 residues long. Germline assignment: CDR1 ENHRY and CDR2 SYGVKD. Trimming stripped 3 bases from V and 4 bases from J, with 13 bases between. This CDR3 is CAISDALGGYEQYF. In nucleotides, the CDR3 is TGTGCCATCAGTGACGCCCTTGGGGGGTACGAGCAGTACTTC.

This chain connects TRBV2 to TRBJ1-6; TRBD1 matches at 10 bases. The CDR3 has 18 residues. Germline CDR1 SNHLY, CDR2 FYNNEI. The ends lost 8 bases at V and 2 bases at J; junction bases unmatched: 12. CDR3 DNA: TGTGCCAGCGCTCTTTCCGGGACAGGGGTAACCTATAATTCACCCCTCCACTTT. The encoded protein is CASALSGTGVTYNSPLHF.

This chain connects TRBV5-6 to TRBJ2-5; 8 bases are a match to TRBD2. Germline V gene sequence: CDR1 SGHDT, CDR2 YYEEEE. The CDR3 extends over 16 amino acids. The junction had 10 bases not matched to a gene; V was cut back by 0 bases and J by 6 bases. The CDR3 DNA follows: TGTGCCAGCAGCTTGGCGGGGGGGCGAAGTGTAAAGACCCAGTACTTC. Translation gives CASSLAGGRSVKTQYF.

The table lists this clone with a few counts. CDR3 sequence reads: CASRLTVNSPLHF. The CDR3 DNA follows: TGTGCCAGCAGGTTAACGGTCAATTCACCCCTCCACTTT. The chain is built from TRBV11-2 and TRBJ1-6; D not resolved. V was clipped by 6 bases and J by 7 bases, with 10 bases between them. The CDR3 is made up of 13 amino acids. Germline CDR1 SGHAT, CDR2 FQNNGV.

J is TRBJ1-3 and V is TRBV6-5; 8 positions agree with TRBD1. This CDR3 has 16 amino acids. V shed 4 bases and J 4 bases; nucleotides not matched to a gene: 9. Germline V CDR1 and CDR2: MNHEY, SVGAGI. The CDR3 DNA reads TGTGCCAGCAGTTTTGGGACAGGCGGCTTCGGAAACACCATATATTTT. It is translated as CASSFGTGGFGNTIYF.

The chain employs TRBV5-1 and TRBJ2-2; D remains ambiguous. CDR1 SGHRS and CDR2 YFSETQ come from the germline V gene. This CDR3 region has 13 residues. Between the trimmed V and J ends, which lost 4 bases and 6 bases, there was a span of 10 bases. CDR3 sequence: CASSLGSSGELFF. The CDR3 nucleotides read TGCGCCAGCAGCCTCGGATCTTCCGGGGAGCTGTTTTTT.

The gene calls are TRBV9 and TRBJ2-3, with D perhaps TRBD1 or TRBD2 (5 bases each). Germline lookup yields CDR1 SGDLS and CDR2 YYNGEE. Deletions cut 3 bases from V and 6 bases from J, with 17 bases between. The CDR3 contains 15 residues. This chain's CDR3 is CASSGGPPTLDTQYF. The CDR3 nucleotides read TGTGCCAGCAGCGGGGGACCCCCCACCCTGGATACGCAGTATTTT.

The chain uses TRBV6-5 and TRBJ1-4; 8 nucleotides match TRBD1. V was clipped by 6 bases and J by 8 bases; unmatched bases: 8. Germline V lookup: CDR1 MNHEY, CDR2 SVGAGI. The CDR3 loop spans 14 amino acids. The CDR3 nucleotides read TGTGCCAGCAGCCGGACAGGGCGGGGAGAAAAACTGTTTTTT. Its translation: CASSRTGRGEKLFF.

This clone appeared a few times. The chain has TRBV2 and TRBJ2-3; D remains ambiguous. CDR3 length: 12 amino acids. Germline CDR1 SNHLY, CDR2 FYNNEI. Trimming left V 8 bases short and J 3 bases short, with 9 bases between. Here the CDR3 reads CASGFGTDTQYF. The CDR3, as DNA: TGTGCCAGCGGATTTGGGACAGATACGCAGTATTTT.

This sequence joins TRBV10-3 and TRBJ2-3; 9 positions agree with TRBD2. CDR1 and CDR2 (germline): ENHRY, SYGVKD. With 2 bases clipped from V and 5 bases from J, the junction kept 11 bases outside the gene matches. The CDR3 has 17 amino acids. Here the CDR3 DNA reads TGTGCCATCAGTGAGGTCGCGGCGGGGGGGCCTTTAGATACGCAGTATTTT. Encoded protein: CAISEVAAGGPLDTQYF.

The CDR3 region has the DNA TGTGCCAGCAGCCAAAACTACGAGCAGTACTTC. It encodes CASSQNYEQYF. The chain employs TRBV6-1 and TRBJ2-7; D call uncertain. With 6 bases removed from V and 3 bases from J, the gap between germline ends came to 6 bases. In germline, CDR1 is MNHNS, CDR2 SASEGT. This CDR3 is 11 amino acids long.

This clone was detected only a few times. The rearrangement joins TRBV6-6 to TRBJ1-2; D gene unclear. Between the trimmed V and J ends, which lost 6 bases and 5 bases, there was a span of 19 bases. The V gene's germline CDR1 is MNHNY and CDR2 SVGAGI (reference sequence). CDR3 length: 15 amino acids. DNA of the CDR3: TGTGCCAGCAGCAACATCATCTGGCAGAAATATGGCTACACCTTC. It translates to CASSNIIWQKYGYTF.

The chain carries TRBV27 and TRBJ2-7; D is undetermined. The CDR3 contains 13 residues. Between the trimmed V and J ends, which lost 7 bases and 4 bases, there was a span of 14 bases. The germline V gene has CDR1 MNHEY and CDR2 SMNVEV (reference sequence). The CDR3 is CASKGVTLYEQYF. DNA of the CDR3: TGTGCCAGCAAAGGAGTCACTCTTTACGAGCAGTACTTC.

The chain combines TRBV7-2 with TRBJ2-3; D is possibly TRBD2 (7 bases). CDR3 length equals 13 residues. Germline CDR1 reads SGHTA; CDR2 reads FQGNSA. Trimming removed 3 bases from V and 5 bases from J, with 9 bases in between. The CDR3 DNA is TGTGCCAGCAGCTTTAGGGGGGGAGATACGCAGTATTTT. Its protein product is CASSFRGGDTQYF.

The rearrangement links TRBV27 to TRBJ2-3; TRBD1 might be the D (6 bases). The germline gives CDR1 MNHEY, CDR2 SMNVEV (reference sequence). The CDR3 is 13 amino acids. The V end was cut by 8 bases, the J end by 1 base, with 10 bases between. CDR3 DNA sequence: TGTGCCAGCTCCAGGACAGGCACAGATACGCAGTATTTT. Protein product: CASSRTGTDTQYF.

The V call is TRBV9, the J call TRBJ2-5; 9 bases are shared with TRBD1. V shed 1 base, J shed 6 bases, and the junction held 7 bases outside the gene matches. Per the germline V gene, CDR1 is SGDLS and CDR2 is YYNGEE. The CDR3 consists of 15 residues. The CDR3 bases are TGTGCCAGCAGCGTATCACAGGGGGCTTTAAAGACCCAGTACTTC. Amino acids: CASSVSQGALKTQYF.

This clone was seen only once. The V call is TRBV6-6, the J call TRBJ1-4, with TRBD1 matching over 7 bases. Germline lookup yields CDR1 MNHNY and CDR2 SVGAGI (reference sequence). The CDR3 is 15 amino acids. V lost 2 bases to trimming and J lost 2 bases; unmatched junction nucleotides: 2. The CDR3 DNA reads TGTGCCAGCAGTTACCAGACAGGGACTAATGAAAAACTGTTTTTT. Its protein product is CASSYQTGTNEKLFF.

The rearrangement uses TRBV7-9 and TRBJ1-6, with a weak D call TRBD1 (5 bases). The germline gives CDR1 SEHNR, CDR2 FQNEAQ (reference sequence). V was trimmed by 5 bases and J by 0 bases, leaving 14 bases between them. CDR3 length: 17 residues. The CDR3: CASSLGTFSSYNSPLHF. Here the CDR3 DNA reads TGTGCCAGCAGCCTGGGGACCTTCAGCTCCTATAATTCACCCCTCCACTTT.